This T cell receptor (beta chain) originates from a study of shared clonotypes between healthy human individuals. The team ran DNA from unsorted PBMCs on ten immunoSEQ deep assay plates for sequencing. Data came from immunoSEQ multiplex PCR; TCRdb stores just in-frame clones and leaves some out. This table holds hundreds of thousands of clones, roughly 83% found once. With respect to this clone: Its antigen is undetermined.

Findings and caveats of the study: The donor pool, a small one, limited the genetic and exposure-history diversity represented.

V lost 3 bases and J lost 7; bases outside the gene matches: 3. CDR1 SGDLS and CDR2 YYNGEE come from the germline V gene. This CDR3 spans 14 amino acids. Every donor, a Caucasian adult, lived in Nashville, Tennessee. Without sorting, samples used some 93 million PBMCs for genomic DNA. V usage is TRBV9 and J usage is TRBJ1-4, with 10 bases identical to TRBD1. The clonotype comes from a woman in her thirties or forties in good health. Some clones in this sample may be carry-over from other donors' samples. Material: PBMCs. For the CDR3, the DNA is TGTGCCAGCAGCGCAGGACAGGGGGGTGAAAAACTGTTTTTT. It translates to CASSAGQGGEKLFF.